This T cell receptor (beta chain) appears in the sequencing data of a study of T cells in localized non-small cell lung cancer. Clones were sequenced by immunoSEQ multiplex PCR, and TCRdb holds only the in-frame ones, with some missing. This table holds about 72,000 clones, 84% found once. General study points: Increased T cell density in blood showed an association with longer overall survival.

CDR3 length equals 17 residues. In germline, CDR1 is SGHTS, CDR2 YDEGEE. Losses at the gene ends were 1 base for V and 3 bases for J; bases not matched to a gene: 10. Of note for this clone: The target antigen is unknown.

The J gene is TRBJ2-7, the V gene TRBV5-8; TRBD2 matches at 10 bases. This receptor was identified in a female donor older than 55 with stage I lung adenocarcinoma. The starting material was peripheral blood, obtained before any cancer treatment. The CDR3 sequence: CASSLLGLAGVSYEQYF. The CDR3 nucleotides are TGTGCCAGCAGCTTGCTTGGCCTAGCGGGAGTAAGCTACGAGCAGTACTTC.